Listed here are 20 T cell receptor beta chains from one sample, sequenced in a study of blood T cell repertoires in COVID-19. Repertoires were generated with immunoSEQ multiplex PCR, while TCRdb's copy carries only in-frame clones and drops some. The data show over 150,000 clones, around 83% seen once. Specimen: peripheral blood. These receptors were taken from a woman in her 70s who had recovered from COVID-19.

The chain has TRBV19 and TRBJ1-5, with TRBD1 matching 9 bases. This CDR3 spans 15 amino acids. Germline trimming cut 5 bases from V and 5 bases from J; bases unmatched to any gene: 7. Germline V gene sequence: CDR1 LNHDA, CDR2 SQIVND (reference sequence). Here the CDR3 reads CASSSAGQGDQPQHF. For the CDR3, the DNA is TGTGCCAGTAGTTCGGCGGGACAGGGAGATCAGCCCCAGCATTTT. The full variable domain, with the rest looked up from reference TRBV19 and TRBJ1-5, is DGGITQSPKYLFRKEGQNVTLSCEQNLNHDAMYWYRQDPGQGLRLIYYSQIVNDFQKGDIAEGYSVSREKKESFPLTVTSAQKNPTAFYLCASSSAGQGDQPQHFGDGTRLSIL.

The gene calls are TRBV6-5 and TRBJ1-1; TRBD1 is a possible D gene (6 bases). Germline V gene lookup returns CDR1 MNHEY and CDR2 SVGAGI. V lost 7 bases to trimming and J lost 1 base, with 10 bases between them. This CDR3 has 13 residues. CDR3 in DNA: TGTGCCAGCACCCGGACAGCGAACACTGAAGCTTTCTTT. Translating it yields CASTRTANTEAFF.

This chain connects TRBV3-1 (or the pseudogene TRBV3-2) to TRBJ1-1; TRBD1 matches 7 bases. The CDR3 runs to 14 residues. Germline V lookup: CDR1 LGHDT, CDR2 YNNKEL (reference sequence). V trimming: 1 base; J trimming: 6 bases; junction bases outside the gene matches: 5. CDR3 sequence: CASSQVFQGAEAFF. Written as DNA, the CDR3 is TGTGCCAGCAGCCAAGTGTTTCAGGGGGCTGAAGCTTTCTTT.

The rearrangement links TRBV18 to TRBJ1-1, with TRBD1 matching over 7 bases. Trimming removed 1 base from V and 9 bases from J; junction bases left unmatched: 8. This CDR3 comprises 14 residues. The germline V gene has CDR1 KGHSH and CDR2 LQKENI. The CDR3 spells CASSPRGQTLQAFF. DNA for the CDR3: TGTGCCAGCTCACCACGGGGACAGACGCTTCAAGCTTTCTTT.

This chain connects TRBV7-3 to TRBJ2-5, with D unclear. This CDR3 contains 13 residues. CDR1 is SGHTA, CDR2 FQGTGA, per germline. V was cut by 5 bases and J by 5 bases, with 12 bases left in between. DNA for the CDR3: TGTGCCAGCAGCGTGACCGTCGGGGAGACCCAGTACTTC. Its protein is CASSVTVGETQYF.

This clone was found many times. The CDR3 coding sequence is TGTGCCAGCAGCAAAAACAGGGGGCATAGGGTCAATCAGCCCCAGCATTTT. This gives the protein CASSKNRGHRVNQPQHF. This chain joins TRBV7-8 and TRBJ1-5, with 9 bases fitting TRBD1. Germline V lookup: CDR1 SGHVS, CDR2 FQNEAQ. CDR3 length: 17 amino acids. With 5 bases clipped from V and 3 bases from J, the junction kept 11 bases outside the gene matches.

Details on this clone: A junction end diverges from the germline sequence, so it may reflect a read error. V gene TRBV6-5 combines with J gene TRBJ2-5, with a possible D match to TRBD1 (6 bases). Germline V gene data show CDR1 as MNHEY and CDR2 as SVGAGI. The CDR3 loop spans 15 amino acids. The CDR3 DNA sequence: TGTGCCAGCAGTTACCCCGCCCAGGGGCAAGCGACCCAGTACTTC. As protein: CASSYPAQGQATQYF.

This clone was seen a single time. This rearrangement joins TRBV29-1 to TRBJ1-2; the D is unclear. Between the trimmed V and J ends, which lost 8 bases and 2 bases, there was a span of 12 bases. CDR3 length: 12 residues. Per germline, CDR1 SQVTM and CDR2 ANQGSEA. The CDR3 spells CSILVRNYGYTF. In DNA, the CDR3 is TGCAGCATTCTTGTCAGGAACTATGGCTACACCTTC.

The gene calls are TRBV6-5 and TRBJ2-7; possibly TRBD2 for D (6 bases). There are 13 residues in the CDR3. V was pared by 8 bases and J by 5 bases, with 16 bases between. Germline lookup yields CDR1 MNHEY and CDR2 SVGAGI. Here the CDR3 DNA reads TGTGCCAGCTACCGGGGCTCGGGGGACGAGCAGTACTTC. Its translation: CASYRGSGDEQYF.

This chain uses TRBV25-1 with TRBJ2-2; 8 bases match TRBD2. There are 14 residues in the CDR3. Looked up from germline, CDR1 is MGHDK and CDR2 is SYGVNS. Trimming cost V 8 bases and J 4 bases; bases outside gene matches: 6. The CDR3, as DNA: TGTGCCAGCCGATCCAGCGGGGGCACCGGGGAGCTGTTTTTT. Translation: CASRSSGGTGELFF.

V and J are TRBV11-2 and TRBJ1-4, with D perhaps TRBD1 (5 bases). Between the trimmed V and J ends, which lost 5 bases and 8 bases, there was a span of 12 bases. This CDR3 is built from 13 residues. Looked up from germline, CDR1 is SGHAT and CDR2 is FQNNGV. As DNA, the CDR3 is TGTGCCAGCAGCAGGCAGGGAAAGGAAAAACTGTTTTTT. Protein sequence: CASSRQGKEKLFF.

J is TRBJ2-2 and V is TRBV16, with D perhaps matching TRBD1 (6 bases). The CDR3 is 14 amino acids. Trimming cost V 4 bases and J 5 bases, with 11 bases left between them. Germline V gives CDR1 KGHSY, CDR2 FQNENV. CDR3 coding DNA: TGTGCCAGCAGCCGCGGACAGACAACCGGGGAGCTGTTTTTT. Translating it yields CASSRGQTTGELFF. The full variable domain, with the rest looked up from reference TRBV16 and TRBJ2-2, is GEEVAQTPKHLVRGEGQKAKLYCAPIKGHSYVFWYQQVLKNEFKFLISFQNENVFDETGMPKERFSAKCLPNSPCSLEIQATKLEDSAVYFCASSRGQTTGELFFGEGSRLTVL.

V usage is TRBV30 and J usage is TRBJ1-4, with 9 bases matching TRBD1. Trimming cost V 5 bases and J 8 bases; bases outside gene matches: 6. CDR1 and CDR2 from the germline V gene are GTSNPN and SVGIG (reference sequence). The CDR3 has 13 amino acids. CDR3 nucleotide sequence: TGTGCCTGGCGGACAGGGGCTAGAGAAAAACTGTTTTTT. Translation gives CAWRTGAREKLFF.

This clone was recorded a few times. This rearrangement joins TRBV30 to TRBJ2-1; 11 bases line up with TRBD1. This CDR3 is built from 15 residues. Trimming cost V 4 bases and J 8 bases; bases outside gene matches: 10. Germline V CDR1 and CDR2: GTSNPN, SVGIG (reference sequence). CDR3 bases: TGTGCCTGGACCGAGGGGGGACAGGGGGTCGATGAGCAGTTCTTC. Translated: CAWTEGGQGVDEQFF.

This clone was counted a few times. The V gene is TRBV6-4, the J gene TRBJ2-1, with 10 bases identical to TRBD2. Germline-derived CDR1 and CDR2 are MRHNA and SNTAGT. After removal of 5 bases from V and 7 bases from J, the junction contained 8 bases not matched to a gene. The CDR3 length is 15 residues. DNA for the CDR3: TGTGCCAGCAGTTATCTAGCGGGAGCGGGGAATGAGCAGTTCTTC. The encoded protein is CASSYLAGAGNEQFF.

J is TRBJ1-2 and V is TRBV6-5, with D hard to call. The CDR3 length is 14 residues. Trimming shortened V by 5 bases and J by 0 bases, and 10 bases separated the two germline ends. Germline CDR1 reads MNHEY; CDR2 reads SVGAGI. CDR3 residues: CASSNPGSNYGYTF. CDR3 DNA: TGTGCCAGCAGTAACCCAGGATCTAACTATGGCTACACCTTC.

Only a few counts were recorded for this clone. This chain connects TRBV15 to TRBJ1-5, with D perhaps matching TRBD1 (6 bases). Germline V gene sequence: CDR1 LNHNV, CDR2 YYDKDF (reference sequence). The CDR3 sequence is 15 residues long. V dropped 3 bases and J dropped 5 bases, with 14 bases sitting between them. The CDR3 sequence: CATSSDRGGDQPQHF. The CDR3 region has the DNA TGTGCCACCAGCAGTGATAGGGGGGGCGATCAGCCCCAGCATTTT.

V and J are TRBV5-4 and TRBJ2-5, with 13 bases identical to TRBD2. V trimming: 4 bases; J trimming: 1 base; junction bases outside the gene matches: 7. The germline CDR1 and CDR2 sequences are SGHNT and YYREEE (reference sequence). This CDR3 contains 17 residues. The CDR3 DNA is TGTGCCAGCAGCCCGGGGGGGACTAGCGGGACCCAAGAGACCCAGTACTTC. This sequence encodes CASSPGGTSGTQETQYF.

The chain uses TRBV30 and TRBJ2-7; TRBD1 matches 11 bases. The CDR3 spans 14 residues. The germline V gene encodes CDR1 GTSNPN and CDR2 SVGIG (reference sequence). Unmatched junction bases numbered 5, after V lost 3 bases and J lost 4 bases. The CDR3 loop reads CAWRRTGGAYEQYF. The DNA of the CDR3 is TGTGCCTGGAGAAGGACAGGGGGCGCTTACGAGCAGTACTTC.

The chain couples TRBV5-1 to TRBJ2-7; 11 nucleotides line up with TRBD2. This CDR3 is built from 15 residues. Germline V lookup: CDR1 SGHRS, CDR2 YFSETQ. J was trimmed by 6 bases and V by 0 bases; bases with no gene match: 5. The DNA of the CDR3 is TGCGCCAGCAGCTTGGGAGGCCTAGCGGGAGGCGAGCAGTACTTC. It specifies CASSLGGLAGGEQYF.